The text below deals with one TCR beta chain. The data belong to a study of T cell changes during pregnancy in multiple sclerosis. The protocol was immunoSEQ multiplex PCR, while the TCRdb copy is restricted to in-frame clones and leaves out a portion. The sample lists roughly 69,000 clones, more than 75% occurring once. This CDR3 is 14 amino acids long. Trimming pared 3 bases from V and 1 base from J, leaving 10 bases between. Germline CDR1 and CDR2: SGHRS and YFSETQ. The TCR originated in a female donor with multiple sclerosis, enrolled in a pregnancy study. This rearrangement joins TRBV5-1 to TRBJ2-5, with D perhaps TRBD1 (5 bases). Sequencing used peripheral blood, obtained in the third trimester of pregnancy. CDR3 in DNA: TGCGCCAGCAGCTGGGGCGACAGCCAAGAGACCCAGTACTTC. This sequence encodes CASSWGDSQETQYF.